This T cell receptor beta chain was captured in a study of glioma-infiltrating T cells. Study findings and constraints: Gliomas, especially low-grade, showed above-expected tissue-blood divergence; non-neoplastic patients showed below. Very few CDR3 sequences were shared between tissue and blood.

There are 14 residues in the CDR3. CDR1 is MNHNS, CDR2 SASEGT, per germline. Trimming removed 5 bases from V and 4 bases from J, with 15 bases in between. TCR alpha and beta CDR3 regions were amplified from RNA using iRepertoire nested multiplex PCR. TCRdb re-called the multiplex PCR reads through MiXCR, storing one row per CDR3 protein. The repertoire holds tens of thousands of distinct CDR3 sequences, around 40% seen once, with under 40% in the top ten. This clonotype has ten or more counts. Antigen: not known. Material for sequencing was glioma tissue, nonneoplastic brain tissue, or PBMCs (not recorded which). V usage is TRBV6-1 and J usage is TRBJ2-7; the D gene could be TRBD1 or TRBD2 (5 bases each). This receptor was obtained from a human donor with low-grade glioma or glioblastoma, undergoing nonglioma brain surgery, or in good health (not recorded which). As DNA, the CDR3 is TGTGCCAGCAGTAACCGGGACCAAACTTACGAGCAGTACTTC. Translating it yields CASSNRDQTYEQYF.